This T cell receptor beta chain was found in a study of blood T cell repertoires in COVID-19. As for the study in general: Acute and convalescent COVID-19 specimens originated in the United States, Italy and Spain. The cDNA or gDNA used as material had been derived from T cells, B-cell-depleted T cells, or PBMCs.

Per the study methods: Estimation of nucleated cell counts relied on the amplification of reference gene primers. Sequencing used immunoSEQ multiplex PCR; TCRdb keeps in-frame clones, though not all of them. V, J and clone size derive from that table, while D and trimming were established from the DNA sequence. The data contain over 70,000 clones, 80% of them singletons. The CDR3 length is 11 residues. Trimming shortened V by 3 bases and J by 5 bases, and 5 bases separated the two germline ends. Germline CDR1 and CDR2: SEHNR and FQNEAQ (reference sequence). This TCR derives from a man aged 65 to 85 who had recovered from COVID-19. Input material: peripheral blood. The V gene is TRBV7-9, the J gene TRBJ2-7; D is ambiguous. CDR3 amino acids: CASSFRDEQYF. DNA of the CDR3: TGTGCCAGCAGCTTTAGAGACGAGCAGTACTTC. Filled out from reference TRBV7-9 and TRBJ2-7, the complete variable domain reads DTGVSQNPRHKITKRGQNVTFRCDPISEHNRLYWYRQTLGQGPEFLTYFQNEAQLEKSRLLSDRFSAERPKGSFSTLEIQRTEQGDSAMYLCASSFRDEQYFGPGTRLTVT.